This TCR beta chain derives from a study of blood T cell repertoires in COVID-19. Profiled with immunoSEQ multiplex PCR; TCRdb holds only in-frame clones, not every one. The data contain roughly 260,000 clones, around nine tenths of them singletons. Germline V lookup: CDR1 MNHEY, CDR2 SVGAGI. The CDR3 is made up of 15 amino acids. The V and J ends lost 6 bases and 4 bases respectively, with 16 bases between them. The TCR comes from a woman younger than 45 with COVID-19, enrolled during active disease. The sample taken for sequencing was peripheral blood. The chain uses TRBV6-5 and TRBJ1-5; D is uncertain. This CDR3 reads CASSSLGELNQPQHF. For the CDR3, the DNA is TGTGCCAGCAGCTCCCTCGGTGAGCTAAATCAGCCCCAGCATTTT.